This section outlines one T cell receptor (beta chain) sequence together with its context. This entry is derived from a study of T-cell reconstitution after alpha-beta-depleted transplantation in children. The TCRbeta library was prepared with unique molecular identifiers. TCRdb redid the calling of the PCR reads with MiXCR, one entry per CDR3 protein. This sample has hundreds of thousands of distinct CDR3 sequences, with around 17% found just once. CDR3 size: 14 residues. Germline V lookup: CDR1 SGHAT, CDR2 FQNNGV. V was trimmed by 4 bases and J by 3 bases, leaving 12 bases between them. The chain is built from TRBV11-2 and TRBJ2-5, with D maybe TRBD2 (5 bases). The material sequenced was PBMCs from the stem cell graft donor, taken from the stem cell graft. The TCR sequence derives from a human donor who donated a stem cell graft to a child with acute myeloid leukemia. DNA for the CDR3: TGTGCCAGCAGCTCATTCGGACTGGAAGAGACCCAGTACTTC. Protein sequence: CASSSFGLEETQYF.